These T cell receptor beta chains were read from a single sample in a study of breast tumors, draining lymph nodes, adjacent tissues. TCRdb processed the multiplex PCR reads anew with MiXCR; each CDR3 protein has one entry. The sample has approximately 170,000 distinct CDR3 sequences; 30% to 35% are singletons. The specimen sequenced was axillary lymph node tissue. These receptors were taken from a female donor with breast cancer. Some clones in this sample may be carry-over from other donors' samples. Each CDR3 is given with its conserved first and last residue. D genes are given only for firm matches. Clone size appears in some rows only: once, few, many, or a class for an expanded clone.

v_gene: TRBV6-1
j_gene: TRBJ2-2
d_gene: -
abundance: few
CDR3nt: TGTGCCAGCAGACCTGCGGGGAACACCGGGGAGCTGTTTTTT
CDR3aa: CASRPAGNTGELFF

v_gene: TRBV7-3
j_gene: TRBJ2-2
d_gene: -
abundance: many
CDR3nt: TGTGCCAGCAGCTTTGAAAGGGGCGCCGGGGAGCTGTTTTTT
CDR3aa: CASSFERGAGELFF

v_gene: TRBV12-3/TRBV12-4
j_gene: TRBJ2-3
d_gene: -
abundance: many
CDR3nt: TGTGCCAGCAGGCCCACAGGTAGTAGAGAAAGAGATACGCAGTATTTT
CDR3aa: CASRPTGSRERDTQYF

v_gene: TRBV5-8
j_gene: TRBJ1-2
d_gene: -
abundance: -
CDR3nt: TGTGCCAGCAGCTTGGGACAGGCAGGTGGTAATTATGGCTACACCTTC
CDR3aa: CASSLGQAGGNYGYTF

v_gene: TRBV20-1
j_gene: TRBJ1-3
d_gene: -
abundance: many
CDR3nt: TGCAGTGCTAGAGCCGGAACGGGAAACACCATATATTTT
CDR3aa: CSARAGTGNTIYF

v_gene: TRBV12-5
j_gene: TRBJ1-2
d_gene: TRBD1
abundance: -
CDR3nt: TGTGCTAGTGGTTTCTACCGGGACAGGGGAGCAGCTAACTATGGCTACACCTTC
CDR3aa: CASGFYRDRGAANYGYTF

v_gene: TRBV28
j_gene: TRBJ2-2
d_gene: -
abundance: few
CDR3nt: TGTGCCAGCAGTTTATACCTAAACGCCGGGGAGCTGTTTTTT
CDR3aa: CASSLYLNAGELFF

v_gene: TRBV10-1
j_gene: TRBJ2-2
d_gene: -
abundance: many
CDR3nt: TGCGCCAGCAGTGAGTCACAAGGTCCGCACGGGGAGCTGTTTTTT
CDR3aa: CASSESQGPHGELFF

v_gene: TRBV12-3/TRBV12-4
j_gene: TRBJ2-5
d_gene: -
abundance: many
CDR3nt: TGTGCCAGCAGTTCCTCAGGGTGGGGAGAGACCCAGTACTTC
CDR3aa: CASSSSGWGETQYF

v_gene: TRBV18
j_gene: TRBJ2-7
d_gene: -
abundance: few
CDR3nt: TGTGCCAGCTCCATTGGTCCCGAGGTGGACGAGCAGTACTTC
CDR3aa: CASSIGPEVDEQYF

v_gene: TRBV6-5
j_gene: TRBJ2-1
d_gene: TRBD2
abundance: many
CDR3nt: TGTGCCAGCAGACTAGCGGAGGGGAGCTCCTACAATGAGCAGTTCTTC
CDR3aa: CASRLAEGSSYNEQFF

v_gene: TRBV3-1
j_gene: TRBJ1-5
d_gene: -
abundance: -
CDR3nt: TGCGCCAGCAGCCAAGGCGAGTTTGGCAGGAGCAATCAGCCCCAGCATTTT
CDR3aa: CASSQGEFGRSNQPQHF

v_gene: TRBV20-1
j_gene: TRBJ1-6
d_gene: TRBD1
abundance: many
CDR3nt: TGCAGTGCCCCGACAGGGAGCTCCTATAATTCACCCCTCCACTTT
CDR3aa: CSAPTGSSYNSPLHF

v_gene: TRBV3-1
j_gene: TRBJ2-2
d_gene: -
abundance: many
CDR3nt: TGTGCCAGCAGCCAGACCACCGGGGAGCTGTTTTTT
CDR3aa: CASSQTTGELFF

v_gene: TRBV27
j_gene: TRBJ2-7
d_gene: -
abundance: few
CDR3nt: TGTGCCAGTCAGGGCTCTGGTGACGAGCAGTACTTC
CDR3aa: CASQGSGDEQYF

v_gene: TRBV20-1
j_gene: TRBJ1-4
d_gene: -
abundance: -
CDR3nt: TGCAGTGCTAGATCAGGGATCGAAAAACTGTTTTTT
CDR3aa: CSARSGIEKLFF

v_gene: TRBV28
j_gene: TRBJ1-5
d_gene: TRBD1
abundance: -
CDR3nt: TGTGCCAGCAGTCCACTAGACAGGGGGAGACAGCCCCAGCATTTT
CDR3aa: CASSPLDRGRQPQHF

v_gene: TRBV20-1
j_gene: TRBJ2-7
d_gene: TRBD2
abundance: many
CDR3nt: TGCAGTGCCACCCTCCCCGGGACTAGCGGCCCCTACGAGCAGTACTTC
CDR3aa: CSATLPGTSGPYEQYF

v_gene: TRBV10-3
j_gene: TRBJ2-7
d_gene: TRBD1
abundance: many
CDR3nt: TGTGCCATCAGTTTGGGACAGGGTGACTACGAGCAGTACTTC
CDR3aa: CAISLGQGDYEQYF

v_gene: TRBV7-3
j_gene: TRBJ2-3
d_gene: -
abundance: many
CDR3nt: TGTGCCAGCAGCTTATTTGGGACCGCGGGCCGCACAGATACGCAGTATTTT
CDR3aa: CASSLFGTAGRTDTQYF

v_gene: TRBV12-3/TRBV12-4
j_gene: TRBJ1-1
d_gene: -
abundance: few
CDR3nt: TGTGCCAGCAGCGATTCCTACCCTGAAGCTTTCTTT
CDR3aa: CASSDSYPEAFF

v_gene: TRBV7-2
j_gene: TRBJ2-3
d_gene: -
abundance: many
CDR3nt: TGTGCCAGCAGCTTAGGGTCTGGTGATACGCAGTATTTT
CDR3aa: CASSLGSGDTQYF

v_gene: TRBV12-3/TRBV12-4
j_gene: TRBJ2-7
d_gene: -
abundance: many
CDR3nt: TGTGCCAGCAGTCCAGTCCGTTACGAGCAGTACTTC
CDR3aa: CASSPVRYEQYF

v_gene: TRBV15
j_gene: TRBJ2-7
d_gene: TRBD2
abundance: many
CDR3nt: TGTGCCACCAGCAGAGATCGTCTAGCGGGCAGCTCCTACGAGCAGTACTTC
CDR3aa: CATSRDRLAGSSYEQYF

v_gene: TRBV30
j_gene: TRBJ2-7
d_gene: TRBD1
abundance: -
CDR3nt: TGTGCCTGGAGCTGGACAGGGGGCTTCTACGAGCAGTACTTC
CDR3aa: CAWSWTGGFYEQYF

v_gene: TRBV14
j_gene: TRBJ1-1
d_gene: -
abundance: -
CDR3nt: TGTGCCAGCAGAGGACAGTTGAACACTGAAGCTTTCTTT
CDR3aa: CASRGQLNTEAFF

v_gene: TRBV12-3/TRBV12-4
j_gene: TRBJ1-6
d_gene: -
abundance: -
CDR3nt: TGTGCCAGCAGTTTGACGGGGAGGCGTGATAATTCACCCCTCCACTTT
CDR3aa: CASSLTGRRDNSPLHF

v_gene: TRBV7-2
j_gene: TRBJ1-2
d_gene: -
abundance: many
CDR3nt: TGTGCCAGCAGCTTAGCGTCGGACAACCGGGTGGGCTACACCTTC
CDR3aa: CASSLASDNRVGYTF

v_gene: TRBV6-1
j_gene: TRBJ1-2
d_gene: -
abundance: -
CDR3nt: TGTGCCAGCAGTGAAAGGAGGGGAGCTAACTATGGCTACACCTTC
CDR3aa: CASSERRGANYGYTF

v_gene: TRBV11-2
j_gene: TRBJ2-3
d_gene: TRBD1
abundance: many
CDR3nt: TGTGCCAGCAGCTTCACAGGGGGCTCAGATACGCAGTATTTT
CDR3aa: CASSFTGGSDTQYF

v_gene: TRBV6-5
j_gene: TRBJ1-5
d_gene: -
abundance: many
CDR3nt: TGTGCCAGCAGTCTACAGGGAAGTCAGCCCCAGCATTTT
CDR3aa: CASSLQGSQPQHF

v_gene: TRBV28
j_gene: TRBJ1-6
d_gene: -
abundance: few
CDR3nt: TGTGCCAGCAGTTTATTTCAGGGGTTCGGTAATTCACCCCTCCACTTT
CDR3aa: CASSLFQGFGNSPLHF

v_gene: TRBV19
j_gene: TRBJ1-2
d_gene: TRBD1
abundance: many
CDR3nt: TGTGCCATCGCGACAGGGTGGGACTATGGCTACACCTTC
CDR3aa: CAIATGWDYGYTF

v_gene: TRBV6-5
j_gene: TRBJ1-1
d_gene: -
abundance: -
CDR3nt: TGTGCCAGCAGTTACTCAGGCAGGAACACTGAAGCTTTCTTT
CDR3aa: CASSYSGRNTEAFF

v_gene: TRBV6-5
j_gene: TRBJ2-7
d_gene: TRBD1
abundance: many
CDR3nt: TGTGCCAGCAGACAGGGGCAACACTACGAGCAGTACTTC
CDR3aa: CASRQGQHYEQYF

v_gene: TRBV20-1
j_gene: TRBJ2-7
d_gene: -
abundance: many
CDR3nt: TGCAGTGCTAGAGACCCAGGGTACGACGAGCAGTACTTC
CDR3aa: CSARDPGYDEQYF

v_gene: TRBV29-1
j_gene: TRBJ2-2
d_gene: -
abundance: -
CDR3nt: TGCAGCGTTGCCCCTTTGTTCGTCAAATGTGGAACAGGGGAGCTGTTTTTT
CDR3aa: CSVAPLFVKCGTGELFF

v_gene: TRBV5-1
j_gene: TRBJ1-4
d_gene: -
abundance: -
CDR3nt: TGCGCCAGCAGCTTGGCCAGGGATAGGGAAAAACTGTTTTTT
CDR3aa: CASSLARDREKLFF

v_gene: TRBV6-6
j_gene: TRBJ1-2
d_gene: TRBD1
abundance: many
CDR3nt: TGTGCCAGTAAACAGGGGCTGAATGGCTACACCTTC
CDR3aa: CASKQGLNGYTF